Following are 12 T cell receptor beta chains from one sample sequenced in a study of blood T cell repertoires in COVID-19. Generated by immunoSEQ multiplex PCR, the TCRdb table keeps only in-frame clones and is missing some. Among some 30,000 clones, 65% to 90% were seen once, and the ten largest hold around 7%. Input material: peripheral blood. These receptors were collected from a man in his 60s with active COVID-19.

The chain uses TRBV18 and TRBJ2-1; no firm D call. In germline, CDR1 is KGHSH, CDR2 LQKENI. Trimming pared 2 bases from V and 5 bases from J, leaving 10 bases between. CDR3 length equals 14 residues. CDR3 sequence reads: CASSPNSLDNEQFF. The CDR3 region has the DNA TGTGCCAGCTCACCAAACTCATTGGACAATGAGCAGTTCTTC. The full variable domain, with the rest looked up from reference TRBV18 and TRBJ2-1, is NAGVMQNPRHLVRRRGQEARLRCSPMKGHSHVYWYRQLPEEGLKFMVYLQKENIIDESGMPKERFSAEFPKEGPSILRIQQVVRGDSAAYFCASSPNSLDNEQFFGPGTRLTVL.

The J gene is TRBJ2-1, the V gene TRBV24-1; 8 bases line up with TRBD2. Trimming cost V 12 bases and J 2 bases; bases outside gene matches: 11. In germline, CDR1 is KGHDR, CDR2 SFDVKD. This CDR3 contains 15 residues. The DNA for the CDR3 is TGTGCCCCCGCGAAACGGGAGGGGGCCTACAATGAGCAGTTCTTC. Protein: CAPAKREGAYNEQFF.

The rearrangement links TRBV11-1 to TRBJ2-5, with D tentatively TRBD1 (5 bases). V shed 5 bases and J shed 1 base, with 8 bases lying between them. Germline CDR1 and CDR2: SGHAT and FQDESV (reference sequence). The CDR3 contains 13 residues. The CDR3 is CASSQGPQETQYF. In DNA form, the CDR3 reads TGTGCCAGCAGCCAGGGCCCCCAAGAGACCCAGTACTTC.

This clone was detected once. The chain employs TRBV5-6 and TRBJ2-5, with 8 bases fitting TRBD1. The germline V gene encodes CDR1 SGHDT and CDR2 YYEEEE. This CDR3 contains 13 residues. The V segment lost 0 bases and the J segment 5 bases; nucleotides outside the gene matches: 0. CDR3 residues: CASSLDRGETQYF. The CDR3 nucleotides read TGTGCCAGCAGCTTGGACAGGGGGGAGACCCAGTACTTC.

The chain uses TRBV5-1 and TRBJ1-6; 8 nucleotides match TRBD1. This CDR3 is built from 13 residues. The ends lost 3 bases at V and 14 bases at J; junction bases unmatched: 7. CDR1 and CDR2 from the germline V gene are SGHRS and YFSETQ. The CDR3 DNA reads as TGCGCCAGCAGCTCAGGGGGCCTGGGAGCCCTCCACTTT. Its translation: CASSSGGLGALHF.

The chain uses TRBV6-6 and TRBJ1-1; D is uncertain. The CDR3 is made up of 12 amino acids. Germline V gene lookup returns CDR1 MNHNY and CDR2 SVGAGI (reference sequence). The V end was cut by 4 bases, the J end by 10 bases, with 13 bases between. CDR3: CASSSPYSGAFF. The CDR3 DNA is TGTGCCAGCAGTTCCCCGTACAGCGGAGCTTTCTTT.

The chain employs TRBV5-1 and TRBJ2-7; 9 bases are a match to TRBD2. The CDR3 has 15 residues. Germline CDR1 reads SGHRS; CDR2 reads YFSETQ. J gave up 1 base and V 5 bases, and 7 bases lay outside the gene matches. CDR3 DNA: TGCGCCAGCAGAGCTGTGGCGGGAGGGTCCTACGAGCAGTACTTC. Translating it yields CASRAVAGGSYEQYF.

This clone is judged medium-sized. The rearrangement joins TRBV5-4 to TRBJ1-6, with a possible D match to TRBD1 (5 bases). V was trimmed by 0 bases and J by 13 bases, leaving 17 bases between them. The CDR3 runs to 15 residues. Germline CDR1 and CDR2: SGHNT and YYREEE (reference sequence). The CDR3 DNA reads TGTGCCAGCAGCTTGGAGAAGGGGTTTGGGGTGCCCCTCCACTTT. Protein: CASSLEKGFGVPLHF.

The chain joins TRBV5-1 to TRBJ1-1; 9 nucleotides line up with TRBD1. The germline CDR1 and CDR2 sequences are SGHRS and YFSETQ. The CDR3 has 15 residues. J lost 6 bases, V lost 0 bases, and 6 bases had no gene match. Here the CDR3 DNA reads TGCGCCAGCAGCTTGGGGGACAGGGTACCTCCTGAAGCTTTCTTT. Translating gives CASSLGDRVPPEAFF.

This chain uses TRBV12-3 or TRBV12-4 with TRBJ2-2; D uncertain. This CDR3 has 12 amino acids. Trimming removed 6 bases at V and 3 bases at J, with 5 bases between. Written as DNA, the CDR3 is TGTGCCAGCAGGACTCACACCGGGGAGCTGTTTTTT. This sequence encodes CASRTHTGELFF.

This chain uses TRBV19 with TRBJ2-5, with 10 positions matching TRBD2. CDR1 is LNHDA and CDR2 is SQIVND in the germline V gene (reference sequence). The CDR3 has 17 amino acids. J gave up 5 bases and V 8 bases, and 17 bases lay outside the gene matches. The CDR3 nucleotides read TGTGCCAGTTCCTGGAGGGGAAGCGGGAGGGCCGGGGAGACCCAGTACTTC. It is translated as CASSWRGSGRAGETQYF.

The J gene is TRBJ2-1, the V gene TRBV11-2, with 10 nucleotides matching TRBD2. V lost 1 base and J lost 7; bases outside the gene matches: 7. CDR3 size: 16 residues. Germline CDR1 and CDR2: SGHAT and FQNNGV. The CDR3 DNA sequence: TGTGCCAGCAGCTTAGTCATAGCGGGAGGTGGGAATGAGCAGTTCTTC. Translated, it gives CASSLVIAGGGNEQFF.